This T cell receptor beta chain appears in the sequencing data of a study of blood T cell repertoires in COVID-19 (dated by TCRdb to the early 2020s). Notes on the research overall: Samples from collaborators originated in the United States, Italy and Spain and spanned both the acute and convalescent phases of COVID-19. The prospective study material was composed of cDNA or gDNA derived from T cells, B-cell-depleted T cells, or PBMCs. Subjects who had been exposed to COVID-19, were actively infected with it, or had recovered from it provided the deeply sampled blood TCRbeta repertoires that made up the dataset. The repertoires were released in a freely available public database intended as a resource for research on the immune response to SARS-CoV-2. Samples were obtained from the ongoing ImmuneRACE study (first 160 participants) and from 1,254 subjects provided by 6 global collaborators. A de-identified subject ID, COVID-19 status, age in years and sex were almost always included in the sample metadata. Where available, HLA class I and class II types were obtained from metadata supplied by the sample provider rather than from assay-based typing.

From cysteine to phenylalanine, the CDR3 is 15 amino acids long. Of the read, only the CDR3 DNA is kept; its 45 bases are in frame from base 1. CDR1 LGHNA and CDR2 YNFKEQ are derived from the germline V gene. V is cut by 3 bases and J by 2 bases, and the space between the germline ends is 14 bases. Whole blood was collected in K2EDTA tubes by collaborating institutions according to the institutions' own protocols. For TCRbeta analysis, collaborators shipped samples in one of three forms: frozen whole blood, isolated PBMCs, or DNA extracted from either of those sample types. The paper as a whole reports these results and caveats: How much clinical and demographic metadata was included differed by source and by participant, and the metadata was provided uncurated.

This clone occurred once. Its cognate antigen has yet to be identified. No much larger clone is present one base from it, and per-base qualities are unavailable. TCRbeta CDR3 regions were amplified from genomic DNA using the immunoSEQ Assay, a bias-controlled multiplex PCR. In the source study's methods: Nucleated cell counts per sample were estimated from amplification of reference gene primers within the assay. To quantify the absolute abundance of each unique TCRbeta CDR3 rearrangement, sequence reads were collapsed and filtered. For each sample, productive Simpson clonality was calculated as the square root of Simpson's diversity index across productive rearrangements. TCRdb provides this immuneACCESS table in a form limited to in-frame rearrangements. Some clones are lacking; in checked studies, under half of them reflect an unresolved V gene, and why the rest are absent is not known. V and J calls plus clone size are reproduced from that table; the DNA served to infer D and trimming. The sample table lists about 400,000 clones, more than 80% of them with a count of one. The leading ten clones occupy roughly 1.2% of the sample.

Sequenced input: peripheral blood. The receptor's source is a man aged 35 to 55 with acute or convalescent COVID-19. The rearranged chain carries TRBV4-2 and TRBJ2-7; a tentative D call is TRBD1 (6 bases match). Here the CDR3 is given as CASSHGQRSPYEQYF. The sequenced DNA: TGTGCCAGCAGCCACGGACAGCGTTCACCCTACGAGCAGTACTTC.